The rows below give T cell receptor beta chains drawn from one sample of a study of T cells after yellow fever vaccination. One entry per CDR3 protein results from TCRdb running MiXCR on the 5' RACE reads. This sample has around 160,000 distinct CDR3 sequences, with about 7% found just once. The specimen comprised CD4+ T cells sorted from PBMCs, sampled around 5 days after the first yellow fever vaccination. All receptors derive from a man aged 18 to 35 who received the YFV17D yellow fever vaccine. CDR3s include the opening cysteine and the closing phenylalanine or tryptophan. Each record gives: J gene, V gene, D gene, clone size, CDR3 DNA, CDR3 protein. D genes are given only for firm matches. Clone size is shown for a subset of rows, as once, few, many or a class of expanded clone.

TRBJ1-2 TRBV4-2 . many TGTGCCAGCAGCTCGCTTGGGACAAGGGAAGGAGGCTACACCTTC CASSSLGTREGGYTF
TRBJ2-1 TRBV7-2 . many TGTGCCAGCAGCCCTAGCCTTGCTGAGCAGTTCTTC CASSPSLAEQFF
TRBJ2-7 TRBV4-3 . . TGCGCCAGCAGCCAAGATTCAGGGTATTCCTACGAGCAGTACTTC CASSQDSGYSYEQYF
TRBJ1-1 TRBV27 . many TGTGCCAGCAGTCGCGTGGGCGCGTACACTGAAGCTTTCTTT CASSRVGAYTEAFF
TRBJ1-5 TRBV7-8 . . TGTGCCAGCAGTTCGGACAGCTATCAGCCCCAGCATTTT CASSSDSYQPQHF
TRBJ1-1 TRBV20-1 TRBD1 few TGCAGTGCTAGTCGACAGGGCGACACTGAAGCTTTCTTT CSASRQGDTEAFF
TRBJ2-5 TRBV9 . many TGTGCCAGCAGCGTTTATAGCGAGCCTTACCAAGAGACCCAGTACTTC CASSVYSEPYQETQYF
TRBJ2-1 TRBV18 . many TGTGCCAGCTCACCACCGGGGGCAGGGCAGCAGTTCTTC CASSPPGAGQQFF
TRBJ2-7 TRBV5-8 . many TGTGCCAGCAGCTTGGTTGCAGGACGGGACATTACCTACGAGCAGTACTTC CASSLVAGRDITYEQYF
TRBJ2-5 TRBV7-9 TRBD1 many TGTGCCAGCAGCCCGACAGGGGTGATAAAAGAGACCCAGTACTTC CASSPTGVIKETQYF
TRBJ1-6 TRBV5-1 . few TGCGCCAGCAGCTTGGTGGCAGGGGATTCACCCCTCCACTTT CASSLVAGDSPLHF
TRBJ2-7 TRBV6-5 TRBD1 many TGTGCCAGCTCCCGCTCAACAGGGGGGATCTACGAGCAGTACTTC CASSRSTGGIYEQYF
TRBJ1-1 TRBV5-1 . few TGCGCCAGCAGCTTGGACAGCAATTTGAACACTGAAGCTTTCTTT CASSLDSNLNTEAFF
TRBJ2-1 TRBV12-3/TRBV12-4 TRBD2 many TGTGCCAGCCGTCCCGGCGGGGGGGCTAATGAGCAGTTCTTC CASRPGGGANEQFF
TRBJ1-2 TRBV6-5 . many TGTGCCAGCAGAGCCCCTGGGGGGCGGGTCGATGGCTACACCTTC CASRAPGGRVDGYTF
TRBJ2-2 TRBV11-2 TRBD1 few TGTGCCAGCAGCTTACCCGGGACAGGGGACACCGGGGAGCTGTTTTTT CASSLPGTGDTGELFF
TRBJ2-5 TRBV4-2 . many TGTGCCAGCAGCCAAGGGTCGGCGGGGGAGACCCAGTACTTC CASSQGSAGETQYF